The 8 T cell receptor beta chains in this list originate from one sample, sequenced in a study of metastatic and nonmetastatic thyroid tumors. Patients underwent thyroid surgery, and none had received any treatment before it. TCRdb re-analyzed the PCR reads using MiXCR. Of about 28,000 clones in the sample, roughly 19% were seen once. Sequencing was performed on blood. These receptors were taken from a female donor with papillary thyroid cancer or a benign thyroid nodule (not recorded which). Some clones in this sample may be carry-over from other donors' samples.

In this sample, this clone turned up a few times. This chain uses TRBV2 with TRBJ1-4, with D tentatively TRBD1 (5 bases). CDR3 size: 15 residues. Trimming pared 1 base from V and 1 base from J, leaving 7 bases between. CDR1 is SNHLY and CDR2 is FYNNEI in the germline V gene. CDR3 bases: TGTGCCAGCAGTGAAGGGGGGTTAACTAATGAAAAACTGTTTTTT. Translation gives CASSEGGLTNEKLFF.

This clone appeared a few times. A much larger clone differs by one base, so this may be a read error. CDR3 bases: TGTGCCAGCAGTCCCACCTCGACTAGCGGAACCAACAATGAGCAGTTCTTC. It translates to CASSPTSTSGTNNEQFF. This chain connects TRBV27 to TRBJ2-1, with 9 nucleotides matching TRBD2. J gave up 5 bases and V 5 bases, and 13 bases lay outside the gene matches. From germline, CDR1 is MNHEY and CDR2 SMNVEV (reference sequence). The CDR3 contains 17 residues.

This clone is classed as medium-sized. This chain connects TRBV5-1 to TRBJ1-2; TRBD1 is a possible D gene (5 bases). The CDR3 extends over 14 amino acids. V gave up 0 bases and J gave up 4 bases, with 10 bases separating them. Looked up from germline, CDR1 is SGHRS and CDR2 is YFSETQ. The CDR3 DNA sequence: TGCGCCAGCAGCTTGGACAGGACCCTCTATGGCTACACCTTC. It yields the protein CASSLDRTLYGYTF.

In its sample, this clone was seen many times. CDR3 loop: CASSTGGRNTEAFF. In nucleotides, the CDR3 is TGTGCCAGCAGCACAGGGGGCCGGAACACTGAAGCTTTCTTT. The chain links TRBV5-4 to TRBJ1-1; 9 bases agree with TRBD1. Trimming removed 4 bases from V and 1 base from J; junction bases left unmatched: 2. The CDR3 totals 14 residues. Germline assignment: CDR1 SGHNT and CDR2 YYREEE (reference sequence).

This clone was counted between two and nine times. This chain links TRBV6-1 with TRBJ2-7, with D unresolved. The germline V gene encodes CDR1 MNHNS and CDR2 SASEGT. The V gene lost 0 bases and the J gene lost 6 bases, with 15 bases spanning the gap. The CDR3 spans 15 residues. The CDR3 is CASSEAVVFRFEQYF. Written as DNA, the CDR3 is TGTGCCAGCAGTGAAGCTGTGGTCTTCCGATTCGAGCAGTACTTC.

The chain uses TRBV6-1 and TRBJ2-2; D ambiguous. The CDR3 extends over 15 amino acids. V lost 0 bases and J lost 6, with 11 bases in between. Germline V CDR1 and CDR2: MNHNS, SASEGT. This CDR3 is CASSEAGQAAGELFF. For the CDR3, the DNA is TGTGCCAGCAGTGAAGCGGGCCAGGCCGCCGGGGAGCTGTTTTTT.

The chain combines TRBV5-6 with TRBJ2-1, with TRBD2 identical over 16 bases. The germline gives CDR1 SGHDT, CDR2 YYEEEE. Trimming removed 5 bases from V and 6 bases from J; junction bases left unmatched: 5. The CDR3 consists of 16 residues. This CDR3 is CASRGLAGGITNEQFF. The CDR3 bases are TGTGCCAGCAGGGGACTAGCGGGGGGGATTACCAATGAGCAGTTCTTC.

This clone has a count of ten or more. This chain links TRBV7-2 with TRBJ1-3; D is unresolved. This CDR3 is 14 amino acids long. The germline V gene has CDR1 SGHTA and CDR2 FQGNSA. The V end was cut by 2 bases, the J end by 11 bases, with 16 bases between. The DNA for the CDR3 is TGTGCCAGCAGCTTAATGTCTTCGTCGAGGTCCATATATTTT. It is translated as CASSLMSSSRSIYF.